Listed below are T cell receptor beta chains from one sample, sequenced in a study of blood T cell repertoires in COVID-19. The assay was immunoSEQ multiplex PCR, and TCRdb's table has in-frame clones only and misses some. The data hold about 57,000 clones, with 70% to 80% observed a single time. Sequencing was carried out using peripheral blood. Receptors originate from a human donor in a cohort sampled during active COVID-19. CDR3s include the opening cysteine and the closing phenylalanine or tryptophan. A D gene is named only where the DNA matches it firmly. Clone size appears in some rows only: once, few, many, or a class for an expanded clone.

>NA|TRBD2|TRBV12-5|TRBJ2-1
TGTGCTAGTGGTTTGGCCGAGACTAGCGGGTCGGCCGATGAGCAGTTCTTC
CASGLAETSGSADEQFF
>once|TRBD2|TRBV5-1|TRBJ2-5
TGCGCCAGCAGTTCGCCGGGGGGGCAAGAGACCCAGTACTTC
CASSSPGGQETQYF
>NA|TRBD1|TRBV20-1|TRBJ1-2
TGCAGTGCTAGTAGCCAGGGGGGCTTCTATGGCTACACCTTC
CSASSQGGFYGYTF
>NA|NA|TRBV7-3|TRBJ1-1
TGTGCCAGCAGCTCCGGGGTAGGGACTGAAGCTTTCTTT
CASSSGVGTEAFF
>NA|TRBD1|TRBV3-1/TRBV3-2|TRBJ2-3
TGTGCCAGCAGCCCACAGGGGGATACGCAGTATTTT
CASSPQGDTQYF
>NA|NA|TRBV5-5|TRBJ2-2
TGTGCCAGCAGCTTGGTTCCGTCCGCCGGGACAAGCACCGGGGAGCTGTTTTTT
CASSLVPSAGTSTGELFF
>NA|TRBD1|TRBV11-2|TRBJ2-1
TGTGCCAGCAGCTCATCTTCTCAGGGGGCCCTCTACAATGAGCAGTTCTTC
CASSSSSQGALYNEQFF
>NA|TRBD2|TRBV5-6|TRBJ2-2
TGTGCCAGCAGTCTCTCTACCGGGACTAGCGGGAATACCGGGGAGCTGTTTTTT
CASSLSTGTSGNTGELFF
>NA|NA|TRBV3-1/TRBV3-2|TRBJ1-4
TGTGCCAGCAGCCACAGGAGGGGAAATGAAAAACTGTTTTTT
CASSHRRGNEKLFF
>NA|TRBD2|TRBV29-1|TRBJ2-3
TGCAGCGTTGGTCGGGGCGGAGCGGGAGGCCGCGGTACGCAGTATTTT
CSVGRGGAGGRGTQYF
>NA|NA|TRBV9|TRBJ1-3
TGTGCCAGCAGCCCAACGACGGGCTCTGGAAACACCATATATTTT
CASSPTTGSGNTIYF
>NA|TRBD1|TRBV5-4|TRBJ1-2
TGTGCCAGCTTTTCGGGGGGACAGGGGTTTTATGGCTACACCTTC
CASFSGGQGFYGYTF
>NA|NA|TRBV2|TRBJ1-2
TGTGCCAGCAGTAGGCAGGTGGCTAACTATGGCTACACCTTC
CASSRQVANYGYTF
>NA|TRBD1|TRBV7-2|TRBJ1-1
TGTGCCAGCAGCTTACGGCGGACAGGGGGCGAAGCTTTCTTT
CASSLRRTGGEAFF
>NA|NA|TRBV28|TRBJ1-2
TGTGCCAGCAGCCTGGTGGCGGAGAACTATGGCTACACCTTC
CASSLVAENYGYTF
>NA|TRBD1|TRBV5-5|TRBJ1-5
TGTGCCAGCAGCTCCGGGACAGTGGCGGCGCAGCCCCAGCATTTT
CASSSGTVAAQPQHF
>NA|TRBD1|TRBV5-1|TRBJ2-7
TGTGCCAGCAGCTTGACAGGGACAGCCGAGCAGTACTTC
CASSLTGTAEQYF
>few|NA|TRBV11-3|TRBJ2-3
TGTGCCAGCCGGGGATTGAGCACAGATACGCAGTATTTT
CASRGLSTDTQYF
>NA|TRBD1|TRBV11-2|TRBJ2-3
TGTGCCAGCAGCTTGCACCACAGGGGCGTCGTGGATACGCAGTATTTT
CASSLHHRGVVDTQYF
>NA|NA|TRBV4-3|TRBJ2-2
TGCGCCAGCAGCCAAAGCACGAACACCGGGGAGCTGTTTTTT
CASSQSTNTGELFF
>few|NA|TRBV29-1|TRBJ1-1
TGCAGCGTGAGGGACAAGTCCTCCACTGAAGCTTTCTTT
CSVRDKSSTEAFF
>NA|NA|TRBV4-1|TRBJ1-2
TGCGCCAGCAGCCAATACGGCGGGATAGGAGACTATGGCTACACCTTC
CASSQYGGIGDYGYTF